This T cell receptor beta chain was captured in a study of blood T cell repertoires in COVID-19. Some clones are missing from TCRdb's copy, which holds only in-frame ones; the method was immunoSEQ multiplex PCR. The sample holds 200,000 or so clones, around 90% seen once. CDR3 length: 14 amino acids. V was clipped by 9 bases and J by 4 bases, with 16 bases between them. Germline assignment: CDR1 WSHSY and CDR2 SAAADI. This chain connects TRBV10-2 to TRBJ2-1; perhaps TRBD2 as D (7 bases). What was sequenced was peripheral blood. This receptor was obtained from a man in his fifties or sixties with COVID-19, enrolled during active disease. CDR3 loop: CASSRGPSYNEQFF. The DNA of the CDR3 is TGCGCCAGTTCGCGGGGGCCCTCATACAATGAGCAGTTCTTC.